The 12 T cell receptor beta chains listed next were all sequenced from one sample in a study of spatial heterogeneity in lung cancer. Broader study findings: Counts of expanded alpha and beta TCRs within tumors tracked the tumor nonsynonymous mutation count.

MiXCR was run by TCRdb on the 5' RACE reads, yielding one entry per CDR3 protein. The sample records 18,000 or so distinct CDR3 sequences, around 6% being singletons. These receptors' antigens are unknown. Sample time point: sample taken at primary tumor resection. The sequenced sample was lung tumor tissue, obtained at surgery. Source of these receptors: a female donor with early-stage non-small cell lung cancer.

The genes are TRBV4-2 and TRBJ1-2; D uncertain. The V gene lost 2 bases and the J gene lost 2 bases, with 6 bases spanning the gap. Per the germline V gene, CDR1 is LGHNA and CDR2 is YNFKEQ. The CDR3 is made up of 13 amino acids. The CDR3 reads CASSQRGNYGYTF. The CDR3, as DNA: TGTGCCAGCAGCCAAAGAGGGAACTATGGCTACACCTTC.

In its sample, this clonotype was seen many times. V gene TRBV7-9 combines with J gene TRBJ1-1; D is unclear. The germline CDR1 and CDR2 sequences are SEHNR and FQNEAQ (reference sequence). The ends were cut back, 0 bases at V and 6 bases at J, with 17 bases in the middle. This CDR3 has 16 residues. CDR3 nucleotide sequence: TGTGCCAGCAGCTTAGCGGGATCCGTCAGTCGCGCTGAAGCTTTCTTT. Its translation: CASSLAGSVSRAEAFF.

This clonotype was picked up many times. This chain connects TRBV28 to TRBJ1-1, with 9 bases aligning to TRBD1. The CDR3 is 16 amino acids. From germline, CDR1 is MDHEN and CDR2 SYDVKM. Trimming at V came to 3 bases and at J to 0 bases, leaving 5 bases not matched to a gene. The CDR3: CASSFGTGRMNTEAFF. CDR3 bases: TGTGCCAGCAGTTTTGGGACAGGGCGCATGAACACTGAAGCTTTCTTT.

This clonotype showed up many times. The genes are TRBV6-6 and TRBJ1-1; D might be TRBD1 (5 bases). Trimming removed 8 bases from V and 5 bases from J, with 21 bases in between. Germline V gene sequence: CDR1 MNHNY, CDR2 SVGAGI (reference sequence). The CDR3 spans 15 residues. The DNA for the CDR3 is TGTGCCAGCTCGACCCAGGGTAGCGACGAGACTGAAGCTTTCTTT. Amino acids: CASSTQGSDETEAFF.

This clonotype occurred many times. CDR3 in DNA: TGTGCCAGCAGCCAAGAGGACCCGGGACAGATAAGCACAGATACGCAGTATTTT. This sequence encodes CASSQEDPGQISTDTQYF. The chain joins TRBV7-6 to TRBJ2-3, with TRBD1 identical over 7 bases. Trimming removed 5 bases from V and 0 bases from J; junction bases left unmatched: 14. Germline V gives CDR1 SGHVS, CDR2 FNYEAQ. The length of the CDR3 is 18 residues.

This clonotype was seen a few times. The chain uses TRBV12-3 or TRBV12-4 and TRBJ1-6; D may be TRBD1 (5 bases). The CDR3 contains 13 residues. Trimming removed 3 bases at V and 12 bases at J, with 12 bases between. This CDR3 reads CASSLGQSLPLHF. CDR3 sequence (DNA): TGTGCCAGCAGTTTGGGGCAGTCTCTACCCCTCCACTTT.

This clonotype was counted at least ten times. J is TRBJ1-2 and V is TRBV7-9; tentatively, D is TRBD1 (5 bases). With 6 bases removed from V and 2 bases from J, the gap between germline ends came to 10 bases. This CDR3 is built from 13 residues. The germline V gene has CDR1 SEHNR and CDR2 FQNEAQ (reference sequence). The DNA of the CDR3 is TGTGCCAGCAGTCTGACAGAGAACTATGGCTACACCTTC. Translation gives CASSLTENYGYTF. Drawing the rest from reference TRBV7-9 and TRBJ1-2, the complete variable domain is DTGVSQNPRHKITKRGQNVTFRCDPISEHNRLYWYRQTLGQGPEFLTYFQNEAQLEKSRLLSDRFSAERPKGSFSTLEIQRTEQGDSAMYLCASSLTENYGYTFGSGTRLTVV.

This clonotype has ten or more counts. The chain joins TRBV4-3 to TRBJ1-4; the D is unclear. Germline V CDR1 and CDR2: LGHNA, YSLEER. The CDR3 is 15 amino acids. Deletions cut 1 base from V and 11 bases from J, with 17 bases between. The CDR3 nucleotides are TGCGCCAGCAGCCAAGTAGGAACTCCTTCACCGAAACTGTTTTTT. Residues: CASSQVGTPSPKLFF.

This clonotype was detected many times. Here the CDR3 reads CASSEAGPRETQYF. CDR3 coding DNA: TGTGCCAGCAGCGAAGCGGGCCCCCGGGAGACCCAGTACTTC. V gene TRBV7-2 combines with J gene TRBJ2-5; D might be TRBD2 (6 bases). The V and J ends lost 5 bases and 5 bases respectively, with 15 bases between them. Per germline, CDR1 SGHTA and CDR2 FQGNSA. This CDR3 region has 14 residues.

In its sample, this clonotype was seen many times. The genes are TRBV18 and TRBJ2-5, with D perhaps matching TRBD2 (6 bases). The CDR3 covers 16 residues. Germline V CDR1 and CDR2: KGHSH, LQKENI. Trimming removed 1 base at V and 4 bases at J, with 16 bases between. The DNA for the CDR3 is TGTGCCAGCTCACCACTTCCAGCGGGCCGGGCAGAGACCCAGTACTTC. It codes for CASSPLPAGRAETQYF.

This clonotype is medium-sized (0.01 to 0.1%) within its sample. The rearrangement joins TRBV20-1 to TRBJ2-7; D is uncertain. CDR3 length: 14 residues. Looked up from germline, CDR1 is DFQATT and CDR2 is SNEGSKA (reference sequence). V lost 0 bases and J lost 4, with 13 bases in between. In DNA form, the CDR3 reads TGCAGTGCTAGAGATTCCCCGTGGCCTTACGAGCAGTACTTC. This encodes CSARDSPWPYEQYF.

In this sample, this clonotype turned up many times. In nucleotides, the CDR3 is TGTGCCAGCAGGAGGACAGGCAGACGCAGAGGTGTCCTCCTCGAACCCCAGCATTTT. This gives the protein CASRRTGRRRGVLLEPQHF. The chain combines TRBV6-4 with TRBJ1-5, with 7 bases fitting TRBD1. Looked up from germline, CDR1 is MRHNA and CDR2 is SNTAGT. CDR3 length equals 19 residues. The ends lost 6 bases at V and 10 bases at J; junction bases unmatched: 27.